Below are 8 T cell receptor beta chains sequenced from a single sample in a study of OX40 agonist ivuxolimab in advanced cancers. Sequenced by immunoSEQ multiplex PCR; TCRdb stores in-frame clones only, minus some. The sample includes some 65,000 clones, roughly 91% of them seen just once. Material: CD4+ or CD8+ T cells sorted from blood, obtained in a trial of the OX40 agonist ivuxolimab. Receptors were obtained from an adult with an advanced solid tumor such as melanoma, head and neck, liver or kidney cancer.

The rearrangement joins TRBV6-1 to TRBJ2-7; perhaps TRBD1 as D (5 bases). Germline V gene data show CDR1 as MNHNS and CDR2 as SASEGT. Trimming pared 3 bases from V and 0 bases from J, leaving 9 bases between. This CDR3 is built from 14 residues. CDR3 in DNA: TGTGCCAGCAGTGAGACAGCTAGCTCCTACGAGCAGTACTTC. The encoded protein is CASSETASSYEQYF.

The rearrangement joins TRBV6-5 to TRBJ2-7; 9 bases match TRBD1. CDR3 size: 15 residues. Germline V CDR1 and CDR2: MNHEY, SVGAGI. The J segment lost 6 bases and the V segment lost 0 bases, leaving 6 bases of the junction unmatched. The chain's CDR3 is CASSYSRGTGREQYF. CDR3 nucleotide sequence: TGTGCCAGCAGTTACTCGAGAGGGACAGGGCGCGAGCAGTACTTC.

The chain couples TRBV6-5 to TRBJ1-4; D is perhaps TRBD1 (5 bases). In germline, CDR1 is MNHEY, CDR2 SVGAGI. The V end was cut by 6 bases, the J end by 2 bases, with 10 bases between. This CDR3 region has 14 residues. The CDR3 spells CASSRPGTNEKLFF. CDR3 DNA: TGTGCCAGCAGCAGACCAGGGACTAATGAAAAACTGTTTTTT.

This clone was counted once. The rearrangement uses TRBV19 and TRBJ1-6, with a tentative D call TRBD1 (6 bases). This CDR3 spans 16 amino acids. Germline CDR1 and CDR2: LNHDA and SQIVND (reference sequence). Deletions cut 0 bases from V and 7 bases from J, with 13 bases between. In DNA, the CDR3 is TGTGCCAGTAGTATAGATACTGGGGGCTTAAATTCACCCCTCCACTTT. Translated: CASSIDTGGLNSPLHF.

This chain joins TRBV7-2 and TRBJ2-3; 7 bases are shared with TRBD2. The CDR3 runs to 17 residues. V lost 5 bases and J lost 8; bases outside the gene matches: 19. Germline CDR1 is SGHTA and CDR2 is FQGNSA. The CDR3 bases are TGTGCCAGCAGCCGAACCCACGGAAGGACTAGTAGGGTTACGCAGTATTTT. Its protein is CASSRTHGRTSRVTQYF.

The rearrangement links TRBV7-9 to TRBJ2-2; TRBD2 agrees at 10 bases. The germline CDR1 and CDR2 sequences are SEHNR and FQNEAQ (reference sequence). There are 19 residues in the CDR3. The J segment lost 2 bases and the V segment lost 5 bases, leaving 14 bases of the junction unmatched. CDR3 nucleotide sequence: TGTGCCAGCAGCCCGAAAGCCGGACTAGCGGAAGGTAACACCGGGGAGCTGTTTTTT. It encodes CASSPKAGLAEGNTGELFF.

J is TRBJ2-3 and V is TRBV7-3; D could derive from TRBD1 or TRBD2 (7 bases each). The CDR3 extends over 16 amino acids. The V gene lost 0 bases and the J gene lost 4 bases, with 14 bases spanning the gap. Germline V gene data show CDR1 as SGHTA and CDR2 as FQGTGA. The CDR3 DNA reads as TGTGCCAGCAGCTTAACCGCAGGGGGAGGGGCAGATACGCAGTATTTT. This encodes CASSLTAGGGADTQYF.

V gene TRBV4-2 combines with J gene TRBJ2-3, with TRBD2 identical over 8 bases. CDR3 length equals 15 residues. Per germline, CDR1 LGHNA and CDR2 YNFKEQ. J was trimmed by 2 bases and V by 0 bases; bases with no gene match: 1. The CDR3 DNA follows: TGTGCCAGCAGCCAAGAAGCGGGGGCCACAGATACGCAGTATTTT. This gives the protein CASSQEAGATDTQYF.